The T cell receptor beta chain described here comes from a study of CD8 T cells in Susac syndrome. The patients who served as multiple sclerosis controls were treatment-naive and had stable or active relapsing-remitting disease that fulfilled the revised McDonald criteria. The CD8+ and CD4+ T cells were isolated magnetically using a negative isolation approach, whereas the TEMRA cells were enriched by FACS. After extraction with the RNeasy kit, about 0.45 to 1 ug of the RNA was reverse transcribed using random hexamers. immunoSEQ multiplex PCR amplified TCR beta CDR3 across 54 Vbeta, 13 Jbeta. TCRdb re-derived calls from the immunoSEQ multiplex PCR reads in MiXCR, one entry per CDR3 protein. The table records a few hundred thousand distinct CDR3 sequences, approximately 84% of them present only once. The receptor's source is a human donor with multiple sclerosis. Sequencing was performed on CD8+ T cells from PBMCs.

The DNA of the CDR3 is TGCGCCAGCAGCTTGAGGACAGATTTCAGCGGGGAGCTGTTTTTT. This encodes CASSLRTDFSGELFF. This rearrangement joins TRBV5-1 to TRBJ2-2; tentative D call: TRBD1 (6 bases). The V and J ends lost 1 base and 7 bases respectively, with 14 bases between them. The CDR3 length is 15 residues. The germline gives CDR1 SGHRS, CDR2 YFSETQ.